This entry lists 21 T cell receptor beta chains sequenced from one sample in a study of brain metastases from non-small cell lung cancer. Assay: immunoSEQ multiplex PCR; the TCRdb copy retains only in-frame clones and omits some. The top ten hold about 5.5% of the sample, which has a few thousand clones, 70% to 90% seen once. The sample comprised primary lung tumor tissue. The source is a donor aged 40 or over with non-small cell lung cancer.

V is TRBV11-1 and J is TRBJ1-2, with a weak D call TRBD1 (6 bases). This CDR3 contains 16 residues. CDR1 and CDR2 (germline): SGHAT, FQDESV (reference sequence). The germline V and J ends were trimmed by 4 bases and 8 bases, with 23 bases remaining between them. The CDR3 DNA sequence: TGTGCCAGCAGCTACCGACAGGATCTTGGCTATGGGGGCTACACCTTC. Protein sequence: CASSYRQDLGYGGYTF.

As concerns this clone: Relative to the germline gene, one junction end is altered; a read error may explain this. V gene TRBV3-1 (or the pseudogene TRBV3-2) combines with J gene TRBJ1-2; D not certain. Germline CDR1 and CDR2: LGHDT and YNNKEL (reference sequence). This CDR3 has 17 residues. In DNA form, the CDR3 reads TGTGCCAGCAGCCCTCGACTAGCGGGCATTACTAACTATGGCTACACCTTT. This gives the protein CASSPRLAGITNYGYTF.

This clone was counted between two and nine times. The germline gene is not matched at one end of the junction; a read error may be the cause. The rearrangement links TRBV7-7 to TRBJ1-1; 9 positions agree with TRBD1. Germline loops: CDR1 SSHAT, CDR2 FNYEAQ (reference sequence). This CDR3 spans 15 amino acids. The CDR3, as DNA: TGTGCTAGCAGCTTATCCGATACAGGGGGCGGTGAAGCTTTCTTT. It specifies CASSLSDTGGGEAFF.

The chain is built from TRBV27 and TRBJ2-6; no reliable D call. Germline values: CDR1 MNHEY, CDR2 SMNVEV (reference sequence). V was pared by 4 bases and J by 0 bases, with 7 bases between. The CDR3 spans 15 residues. For the CDR3, the DNA is TGTGCCAGCAGTTGGAAGCCCTCTGGGGCCAACGTCCTGACTTTC. Translating gives CASSWKPSGANVLTF.

This chain links TRBV4-1 with TRBJ2-7; TRBD2 matches 10 bases. The CDR3 runs 16 residues. Germline assignment: CDR1 MGHRA and CDR2 YSYEKL. J was trimmed by 7 bases and V by 0 bases; bases with no gene match: 9. The CDR3, as DNA: TGCGCCAGCAGCCAAGATCCGCCTAGCGGGAGAGGGGAGCAGTACTTC. Translation: CASSQDPPSGRGEQYF.

This rearrangement joins TRBV10-2 to TRBJ2-5; 8 bases map to TRBD1. The germline V gene has CDR1 WSHSY and CDR2 SAAADI. V shed 8 bases and J 5 bases; nucleotides not matched to a gene: 4. CDR3 size: 12 residues. In nucleotides, the CDR3 is TGCGCCAGCCGACAGGGGTTGGAGACCCAGTACTTC. Translation gives CASRQGLETQYF.

V is TRBV5-6 and J is TRBJ1-1; 7 positions match TRBD1. The CDR3 has 14 amino acids. V lost 6 bases to trimming and J lost 7 bases; unmatched junction nucleotides: 12. Per the germline V gene, CDR1 is SGHDT and CDR2 is YYEEEE. The CDR3 protein is CASTRDRRLGEAFF. Here the CDR3 DNA reads TGTGCCAGCACCCGGGACAGACGTCTGGGTGAAGCTTTCTTT. The full variable domain, with the rest looked up from reference TRBV5-6 and TRBJ1-1, is DAGVTQSPTHLIKTRGQQVTLRCSPKSGHDTVSWYQQALGQGPQFIFQYYEEEERQRGNFPDRFSGHQFPNYSSELNVNALLLGDSALYLCASTRDRRLGEAFFGQGTRLTVV.

The chain is built from TRBV3-1 (or the pseudogene TRBV3-2) and TRBJ2-7, with 7 positions matching TRBD1. This CDR3 contains 14 residues. J gave up 4 bases and V 5 bases, and 8 bases lay outside the gene matches. The germline gives CDR1 LGHDT, CDR2 YNNKEL (reference sequence). The CDR3 protein is CASSYRQGGYEQYF. CDR3 in DNA: TGTGCCAGCAGCTACAGACAGGGTGGGTACGAGCAGTACTTC.

The V call is TRBV28, the J call TRBJ2-7; D is ambiguous. The CDR3 sequence is 14 residues long. V gave up 2 bases and J gave up 10 bases, with 18 bases separating them. The germline gives CDR1 MDHEN, CDR2 SYDVKM. The CDR3 here is CASSLQSATLGQYF. DNA of the CDR3: TGTGCCAGCAGTTTACAGTCAGCGACCCTGGGTCAGTACTTC.

The chain has TRBV24-1 and TRBJ1-5; 7 positions match TRBD1. Germline V CDR1 and CDR2: KGHDR, SFDVKD. The CDR3 totals 15 residues. Trimming removed 6 bases from V and 7 bases from J; junction bases left unmatched: 11. The CDR3 DNA reads as TGTGCCACCAGTCCCTTGAGGAGGGGGCTGCAGCCCCAGCATTTT. Translation gives CATSPLRRGLQPQHF.

Turning to this clone: Other nucleotide sequences from this sample produce the same CDR3. V gene TRBV5-4 combines with J gene TRBJ2-1, with 7 bases identical to TRBD2. J gave up 0 bases and V 0 bases, and 0 bases lay outside the gene matches. This CDR3 contains 15 residues. Germline V gene lookup returns CDR1 SGHNT and CDR2 YYREEE (reference sequence). CDR3 amino acids: CASSLGGSSYNEQFF. The CDR3 nucleotides are TGTGCCAGCAGCTTGGGCGGGAGCTCCTACAATGAGCAGTTCTTC.

V and J are TRBV2 and TRBJ2-2; no firm D call. V gave up 3 bases and J gave up 5 bases, with 10 bases separating them. This CDR3 comprises 14 residues. Germline CDR1 and CDR2: SNHLY and FYNNEI. The CDR3 nucleotides are TGTGCCAGCAGTGACGGTCTGGCAACCGGGGAGCTGTTTTTT. Protein: CASSDGLATGELFF.

This chain links TRBV7-9 with TRBJ2-7; TRBD2 aligns across 10 bases. There are 14 residues in the CDR3. Unmatched junction bases numbered 4, after V lost 3 bases and J lost 5 bases. Germline V gives CDR1 SEHNR, CDR2 FQNEAQ (reference sequence). CDR3 residues: CASSFLAGANEQYF. In DNA form, the CDR3 reads TGTGCCAGCAGCTTCCTAGCGGGAGCCAACGAGCAGTACTTC.

The chain recombines TRBV28 with TRBJ2-1, with D perhaps TRBD1 (6 bases). Germline CDR1 is MDHEN and CDR2 is SYDVKM. The CDR3 is 10 amino acids. V was pared by 5 bases and J by 11 bases, with 7 bases between. In nucleotides, the CDR3 is TGTGCCAGCAGTAGGGGGAAGCAGTTCTTC. This encodes CASSRGKQFF.

This rearrangement joins TRBV7-2 to TRBJ2-1, with 9 bases matching TRBD1. The V gene end was trimmed by 0 bases and the J gene end by 0 bases; junction bases not matched to a gene: 6. CDR1 and CDR2 (germline): SGHTA, FQGNSA. The CDR3 contains 18 residues. The CDR3 DNA is TGTGCCAGCAGCTTAGCACTATTGGGACAGGGCTCCTACAATGAGCAGTTCTTC. Translated: CASSLALLGQGSYNEQFF.

A single count supports this clone. The J gene is TRBJ2-2, the V gene TRBV27; 9 nucleotides line up with TRBD2. V dropped 5 bases and J dropped 4; count of bases not matched to a gene: 5. The germline V gene encodes CDR1 MNHEY and CDR2 SMNVEV (reference sequence). This CDR3 has 15 amino acids. CDR3 loop: CASSKLAGRTGELFF. CDR3 nucleotides: TGTGCCAGCAGTAAACTAGCGGGCCGCACCGGGGAGCTGTTTTTT.

V is TRBV28 and J is TRBJ2-7, with no clear D. Germline loops: CDR1 MDHEN, CDR2 SYDVKM. The CDR3 is 13 residues long. Between the trimmed V and J ends, which lost 5 bases and 2 bases, there was a span of 10 bases. The CDR3, as DNA: TGTGCCAGCAGTCCCCCCCCCGCCTACGAGCAGTACTTC. Translating gives CASSPPPAYEQYF.

The gene calls are TRBV3-1 (or the pseudogene TRBV3-2) and TRBJ1-2; 7 bases fit TRBD1. The CDR3 consists of 14 residues. The V gene end was trimmed by 4 bases and the J gene end by 8 bases; junction bases not matched to a gene: 10. The germline V gene has CDR1 LGHDT and CDR2 YNNKEL (reference sequence). The CDR3 DNA reads as TGTGCCAGCAGCCTCTCGCCAGGGGGTGGAGGCTACACCTTC. Amino acid sequence: CASSLSPGGGGYTF.

The CDR3 protein is CASSQAHGQGTYEQYF. For the CDR3, the DNA is TGTGCCAGCAGCCAAGCCCACGGACAGGGAACCTACGAGCAGTACTTC. The V gene is TRBV3-1 (or the pseudogene TRBV3-2), the J gene TRBJ2-7; 8 bases are shared with TRBD1. Losses at the gene ends were 1 base for V and 2 bases for J; bases not matched to a gene: 7. CDR3 size: 16 residues. Germline V gives CDR1 LGHDT, CDR2 YNNKEL (reference sequence).

V usage is TRBV11-2 and J usage is TRBJ2-7; 9 bases match TRBD1. Germline CDR1 and CDR2: SGHAT and FQNNGV. J lost 2 bases, V lost 5 bases, and 7 bases had no gene match. CDR3 size: 15 residues. CDR3 bases: TGTGCCAGCAGCCCCCGGGACAGGGAAACCTACGAGCAGTACTTC. Translating gives CASSPRDRETYEQYF.

This chain links TRBV7-3 with TRBJ2-5; D is possibly TRBD1 or TRBD2 (5 bases each). The CDR3 is made up of 14 amino acids. CDR1 SGHTA and CDR2 FQGTGA come from the germline V gene. The V gene lost 5 bases and the J gene lost 1 base, with 11 bases spanning the gap. Here the CDR3 DNA reads TGTGCCAGCAGCCGGACGGGGCCCCAAGAGACCCAGTACTTC. It codes for CASSRTGPQETQYF.